One and the same sample provided the 17 T cell receptor beta chains below, sequenced in a study of T cell responses to AZD1222 COVID-19 vaccine. Method: immunoSEQ multiplex PCR; TCRdb's copy keeps in-frame clones and lacks some. Among 250,000 to 300,000 clones listed, around 93% were seen once. The sequencing here drew on peripheral blood, taken 28 days after the second AZD1222 dose. These receptor sequences come from an adult who received the AZD1222 COVID-19 vaccine.

The chain combines TRBV19 with TRBJ2-6; no reliable D call. Germline V gene sequence: CDR1 LNHDA, CDR2 SQIVND (reference sequence). There are 14 residues in the CDR3. Deletions cut 4 bases from V and 0 bases from J, with 4 bases between. The CDR3 loop is CASSKTSGANVLTF. DNA of the CDR3: TGTGCCAGTAGTAAAACCTCTGGGGCCAACGTCCTGACTTTC.

This chain uses TRBV5-1 with TRBJ2-5, with TRBD1 as a possible D gene (6 bases). The V and J ends lost 1 base and 4 bases respectively, with 11 bases between them. There are 14 residues in the CDR3. Germline V gives CDR1 SGHRS, CDR2 YFSETQ. CDR3 in amino acids: CASSLSTGSETQYF. The CDR3 DNA reads as TGCGCCAGCAGCTTGTCAACAGGGTCAGAGACCCAGTACTTC.

This rearrangement joins TRBV19 to TRBJ2-1, with 7 bases aligning to TRBD1. The CDR3 sequence is 15 residues long. Unmatched junction bases numbered 10, after V lost 4 bases and J lost 7 bases. Per germline, CDR1 LNHDA and CDR2 SQIVND (reference sequence). CDR3 in DNA: TGTGCCAGTAGTAGTATCCAGGGGGTGAGGAATGAGCAGTTCTTC. Translated: CASSSIQGVRNEQFF.

This chain joins TRBV27 and TRBJ1-6; TRBD1 matches 10 bases. Trimming cost V 0 bases and J 9 bases; bases outside gene matches: 2. This CDR3 contains 15 residues. Germline V gene sequence: CDR1 MNHEY, CDR2 SMNVEV (reference sequence). The CDR3 here is CASSLSTGGSSPLHF. The CDR3 DNA is TGTGCCAGCAGTTTATCGACAGGGGGCTCTTCACCCCTCCACTTT.

Here the CDR3 DNA reads TGTGCCAGCAGCCTTAGATACACCGGGGAGCTGTTTTTT. Its translation is CASSLRYTGELFF. J is TRBJ2-2 and V is TRBV3-1 (or the pseudogene TRBV3-2); D gene ambiguous. CDR1 and CDR2 (germline): LGHDT, YNNKEL (reference sequence). This CDR3 region has 13 residues. Trimming left V 4 bases short and J 3 bases short, with 6 bases between.

This clone is a singleton in its sample. This CDR3 reads CASSLGAGDYEQYF. The CDR3 nucleotides are TGTGCCAGCAGCTTAGGAGCGGGGGACTACGAGCAGTACTTC. The chain has TRBV7-3 and TRBJ2-7, with TRBD2 matching over 8 bases. CDR3 length: 14 residues. Germline V gene data show CDR1 as SGHTA and CDR2 as FQGTGA. Trimming removed 2 bases from V and 3 bases from J; junction bases left unmatched: 3. Full variable domain (outside the CDR3, taken from reference TRBV7-3 and TRBJ2-7): GAGVSQTPSNKVTEKGKYVELRCDPISGHTALYWYRQSLGQGPEFLIYFQGTGAADDSGLPNDRFFAVRPEGSVSTLKIQRTERGDSAVYLCASSLGAGDYEQYFGPGTRLTVT.

This clone occurred once. The gene calls are TRBV18 and TRBJ2-1; 7 nucleotides match TRBD2. Germline-derived CDR1 and CDR2 are KGHSH and LQKENI. V was clipped by 1 base and J by 0 bases; unmatched bases: 3. The CDR3 runs 16 residues. The CDR3 region is CASSPQGGSSYNEQFF. The CDR3 DNA sequence: TGTGCCAGCTCACCACAGGGCGGGAGCTCCTACAATGAGCAGTTCTTC.

This clone was seen only once. This chain's CDR3 is CAISEPAGRISGNTIYF. CDR3 DNA sequence: TGTGCCATCAGTGAGCCGGCAGGGAGAATCTCTGGAAACACCATATATTTT. The gene calls are TRBV10-3 and TRBJ1-3; the D gene is possibly TRBD1 (5 bases). This CDR3 is 17 amino acids long. The ends were cut back, 2 bases at V and 0 bases at J, with 14 bases in the middle. Germline lookup yields CDR1 ENHRY and CDR2 SYGVKD.

The chain employs TRBV12-3 or TRBV12-4 and TRBJ2-2; D is undetermined. V lost 6 bases and J 4 bases, leaving 9 bases between the germline ends. The CDR3 length is 13 residues. CDR3 sequence: CASSLISTGELFF. The CDR3 DNA reads TGTGCCAGCAGCCTAATTTCCACCGGGGAGCTGTTTTTT.

The chain employs TRBV7-2 and TRBJ2-7; D might be TRBD1 (6 bases). This CDR3 spans 17 amino acids. Trimming removed 0 bases at V and 3 bases at J, with 18 bases between. CDR1 and CDR2 from the germline V gene are SGHTA and FQGNSA. The CDR3 bases are TGTGCCAGCAGCTTAGCCAGGGGAGTCCTCCAGAGCTACGAGCAGTACTTC. This sequence encodes CASSLARGVLQSYEQYF. Full variable domain (remainder filled in from reference TRBV7-2 and TRBJ2-7): GAGVSQSPSNKVTEKGKDVELRCDPISGHTALYWYRQSLGQGLEFLIYFQGNSAPDKSGLPSDRFSAERTGGSVSTLTIQRTQQEDSAVYLCASSLARGVLQSYEQYFGPGTRLTVT.

This clone was picked up one time. J is TRBJ1-3 and V is TRBV19; TRBD1 might be the D (5 bases). This CDR3 is built from 16 residues. Trimming stripped 3 bases from V and 0 bases from J, with 12 bases between. The germline V gene encodes CDR1 LNHDA and CDR2 SQIVND (reference sequence). The CDR3 sequence is CASSMGRPSSGNTIYF. In DNA, the CDR3 is TGTGCCAGTAGTATGGGACGTCCGAGCTCTGGAAACACCATATATTTT.

On this clone itself: One end of the junction varies from germline; a read error may be responsible. The CDR3 sequence: CASSFLGLAGGPSHEQYF. The CDR3 region has the DNA TGTGCCAGCAGTTTCCTCGGACTAGCGGGAGGCCCCTCCCACGAGCAGTACTTC. This chain uses TRBV28 with TRBJ2-7; 14 nucleotides line up with TRBD2. The CDR3 consists of 18 residues. Germline V gene sequence: CDR1 MDHEN, CDR2 SYDVKM.

The J gene is TRBJ2-7, the V gene TRBV10-2, with 8 nucleotides matching TRBD1. This CDR3 is 16 amino acids long. J gave up 3 bases and V 6 bases, and 13 bases lay outside the gene matches. Germline assignment: CDR1 WSHSY and CDR2 SAAADI. The CDR3 loop is CASRPTDGQGNYEQYF. The CDR3 region has the DNA TGCGCCAGCAGGCCTACCGACGGACAGGGTAACTACGAGCAGTACTTC.

This sequence joins TRBV3-1 (or the pseudogene TRBV3-2) and TRBJ2-5; D not certain. Germline loops: CDR1 LGHDT, CDR2 YNNKEL (reference sequence). Trimming removed 0 bases at V and 1 base at J, with 9 bases between. CDR3 size: 15 residues. The CDR3 sequence is CASSQDPAAQETQYF. DNA for the CDR3: TGTGCCAGCAGCCAAGACCCTGCGGCCCAAGAGACCCAGTACTTC.

V and J are TRBV19 and TRBJ2-7, with 7 nucleotides matching TRBD2. CDR3 length equals 16 residues. Trimming at V came to 4 bases and at J to 0 bases, leaving 9 bases not matched to a gene. Germline values: CDR1 LNHDA, CDR2 SQIVND (reference sequence). The CDR3 is CASSKPSGTYSYEQYF. The CDR3 nucleotides read TGTGCCAGTAGTAAACCCAGCGGGACCTACTCCTACGAGCAGTACTTC.

In the case of this clone: Different DNA sequences within this sample yield the same CDR3. This sequence joins TRBV18 and TRBJ1-6, with TRBD1 matching over 10 bases. Germline lookup yields CDR1 KGHSH and CDR2 LQKENI. The CDR3 consists of 14 residues. V lost 3 bases to trimming and J lost 10 bases; unmatched junction nucleotides: 3. The CDR3 reads CASSPGTGDSPLHF. For the CDR3, the DNA is TGTGCCAGCTCACCCGGGACAGGGGACTCACCCCTCCACTTT.

The chain links TRBV4-3 to TRBJ2-7, with D uncertain. V lost 2 bases and J 6 bases, leaving 14 bases between the germline ends. CDR3 size: 14 residues. Germline V gene sequence: CDR1 LGHNA, CDR2 YSLEER. The CDR3 region is CASSQTGQLGEQYF. The CDR3 DNA reads TGCGCCAGCAGCCAAACTGGGCAGTTGGGCGAGCAGTACTTC.